The 27 T cell receptor beta chains in this list originate from one sample, sequenced in a study of blood T cell repertoires in COVID-19 (TCRdb year 2020). The library was obtained by the immunoSEQ multiplex PCR assay. Sourced from immuneACCESS, this table was stored by TCRdb with only in-frame sequences that have V and J called. A share of the clones is absent; for the studies checked, an unresolved V gene accounts for under half, and the remainder has no known explanation. This sample is represented by some 240,000 clones; approximately 86% of them were singletons. The ten biggest clones cover around 3% of the sample. What was sequenced was PBMCs or T cells enriched from blood (not recorded which). The receptors were gathered from a woman aged 40 to 49 with acute COVID-19.

This chain joins TRBV6-5 and TRBJ2-7; TRBD1 is a possible D gene (5 bases). The CDR3 has 16 residues. Germline CDR1 reads MNHEY; CDR2 reads SVGAGI. V was cut by 2 bases and J by 5 bases, with 19 bases left in between. Here the CDR3 DNA reads TGTGCCAGCAGTTACGGTGGTGGTACAGGTAGCAACGAGCAGTACTTC. Its protein product is CASSYGGGTGSNEQYF.

The CDR3 reads CASRKGQTNTEAFF. The CDR3 DNA reads TGTGCCAGCAGAAAGGGACAGACGAACACTGAAGCTTTCTTT. The rearrangement links TRBV11-2 to TRBJ1-1; 7 positions agree with TRBD1. The J segment lost 1 base and the V segment lost 6 bases, leaving 5 bases of the junction unmatched. The CDR3 is 14 residues long. Germline assignment: CDR1 SGHAT and CDR2 FQNNGV.

The chain couples TRBV7-9 to TRBJ2-6, with TRBD2 as a possible D gene (5 bases). The V and J ends lost 6 bases and 0 bases respectively, with 12 bases between them. This CDR3 is built from 16 residues. The germline V gene has CDR1 SEHNR and CDR2 FQNEAQ (reference sequence). The CDR3 DNA is TGTGCCAGCAGTGGACTGAAGCCCTCTGGGGCCAACGTCCTGACTTTC. Protein product: CASSGLKPSGANVLTF.

This chain uses TRBV10-3 with TRBJ2-1, with 10 bases matching TRBD2. J lost 5 bases, V lost 0 bases, and 10 bases had no gene match. Germline lookup yields CDR1 ENHRY and CDR2 SYGVKD. The CDR3 is 18 residues long. CDR3 sequence: CAISESWVGTSDHNEQFF. CDR3 nucleotide sequence: TGTGCCATCAGTGAGTCGTGGGTCGGGACTAGCGATCACAATGAGCAGTTCTTC.

The rearrangement links TRBV6-5 to TRBJ2-7, with unresolved D. The germline V gene has CDR1 MNHEY and CDR2 SVGAGI. The CDR3 is 12 amino acids. Trimming took off 7 bases at V and 5 bases at J, with 12 bases between the two ends. As DNA, the CDR3 is TGTGCCAGCATAGTTCTGGTCCACGAGCAGTACTTC. It specifies CASIVLVHEQYF.

CDR3 sequence: CASMQDTGELFF. CDR3 sequence (DNA): TGTGCCAGCATGCAGGACACCGGGGAGCTGTTTTTT. The chain is built from TRBV6-5 and TRBJ2-2; unclear D gene. Germline V gene data show CDR1 as MNHEY and CDR2 as SVGAGI. V was pared by 7 bases and J by 3 bases, with 6 bases between. This CDR3 has 12 residues.

This clone has just a few counts. V gene TRBV2 combines with J gene TRBJ2-1; tentatively, D is TRBD1 (7 bases). V was trimmed by 10 bases and J by 1 base, leaving 14 bases between them. Germline values: CDR1 SNHLY, CDR2 FYNNEI. This CDR3 is 14 amino acids long. The CDR3 region has the DNA TGTGCCACGACACAGGGGACTTCCTACAATGAGCAGTTCTTC. Its protein is CATTQGTSYNEQFF.

This clone was seen only once. The chain combines TRBV2 with TRBJ2-6; 9 nucleotides match TRBD1. CDR1 is SNHLY, CDR2 FYNNEI, per germline. This CDR3 has 16 residues. Germline trimming cut 6 bases from V and 4 bases from J; bases unmatched to any gene: 7. CDR3 region: CASRDRGLAGANVLTF. CDR3 DNA sequence: TGTGCCAGCAGGGACAGGGGTTTGGCGGGGGCCAACGTCCTGACTTTC.

This sequence joins TRBV10-1 and TRBJ2-1; 10 bases agree with TRBD2. The CDR3 spans 14 residues. V shed 7 bases, J shed 3 bases, and the junction held 3 bases outside the gene matches. Germline V gene data show CDR1 as WNHNN and CDR2 as SYGVQD (reference sequence). CDR3 nucleotides: TGCGCCAGCAAACTAGCGGGGCTCTACAATGAGCAGTTCTTC. Protein: CASKLAGLYNEQFF.

The rearrangement uses TRBV27 and TRBJ2-2, with 8 bases matching TRBD2. Germline assignment: CDR1 MNHEY and CDR2 SMNVEV (reference sequence). CDR3 length: 16 amino acids. Trimming at V came to 3 bases and at J to 0 bases, leaving 3 bases not matched to a gene. CDR3 nucleotide sequence: TGTGCCAGCAGTTTGCTCGGGGGGGCGAACACCGGGGAGCTGTTTTTT. Encoded protein: CASSLLGGANTGELFF.

V is TRBV25-1 and J is TRBJ2-3; TRBD2 agrees at 8 bases. J lost 5 bases, V lost 3 bases, and 4 bases had no gene match. Germline V gene sequence: CDR1 MGHDK, CDR2 SYGVNS. The CDR3 has 14 amino acids. The CDR3 spells CASSEAGGRDTQYF. CDR3 bases: TGTGCCAGCAGTGAGGCGGGAGGAAGAGATACGCAGTATTTT. The full variable domain, in which reference TRBV25-1 and TRBJ2-3 provide the parts outside the CDR3, is EADIYQTPRYLVIGTGKKITLECSQTMGHDKMYWYQQDPGMELHLIHYSYGVNSTEKGDLSSESTVSRIRTEHFPLTLESARPSHTSQYLCASSEAGGRDTQYFGPGTRLTVL.

The chain employs TRBV5-4 and TRBJ2-7; a possible D gene is TRBD2 (6 bases). V was cut by 4 bases and J by 0 bases, with 14 bases left in between. This CDR3 is 15 amino acids long. Germline V gives CDR1 SGHNT, CDR2 YYREEE (reference sequence). The CDR3 nucleotides read TGTGCCAGCAGCCGTGGGGGAGGTAACTCCTACGAGCAGTACTTC. Translated: CASSRGGGNSYEQYF.

This sequence joins TRBV7-2 and TRBJ1-1; TRBD1 aligns across 9 bases. This CDR3 is built from 15 residues. The ends lost 3 bases at V and 5 bases at J; junction bases unmatched: 7. Germline V CDR1 and CDR2: SGHTA, FQGNSA. For the CDR3, the DNA is TGTGCCAGCAGCTTTGGAAGACAGGGGGAGACTGAAGCTTTCTTT. Encoded protein: CASSFGRQGETEAFF.

With respect to this clone: Additional DNA sequences in this sample encode the identical CDR3. The V and J genes are TRBV20-1 and TRBJ1-1, with unresolved D. V was shortened by 6 bases and J by 0 bases, with 5 bases between the two germline ends. This CDR3 is 11 amino acids long. Germline V CDR1 and CDR2: DFQATT, SNEGSKA (reference sequence). This chain's CDR3 is CSARLNTEAFF. The CDR3 DNA reads as TGCAGTGCACGGTTGAACACTGAAGCTTTCTTT.

This chain links TRBV7-2 with TRBJ2-7; the match to TRBD2 covers 10 bases. V lost 2 bases and J lost 3; bases outside the gene matches: 7. There are 16 residues in the CDR3. CDR1 SGHTA and CDR2 FQGNSA come from the germline V gene. The CDR3 spells CASSLFTSGTVYEQYF. CDR3 nucleotides: TGTGCCAGCAGCTTATTTACTAGCGGGACTGTCTACGAGCAGTACTTC.

The J gene is TRBJ1-4, the V gene TRBV25-1; no clear D. The CDR3 covers 16 residues. The V end was cut by 2 bases, the J end by 5 bases, with 15 bases between. Germline CDR1 and CDR2: MGHDK and SYGVNS. CDR3 loop: CASSELGSEQNEKLFF. CDR3 nucleotide sequence: TGTGCCAGCAGTGAACTCGGGTCCGAGCAGAATGAAAAACTGTTTTTT.

The chain carries TRBV19 and TRBJ1-3; TRBD1 aligns across 7 bases. Germline CDR1 is LNHDA and CDR2 is SQIVND (reference sequence). Trimming at V came to 5 bases and at J to 8 bases, leaving 9 bases not matched to a gene. The CDR3 spans 14 residues. CDR3 loop: CASSYPDRRDTIYF. The CDR3 nucleotides are TGTGCCAGTAGTTACCCGGACAGGAGAGACACCATATATTTT.

V usage is TRBV2 and J usage is TRBJ2-3; 12 nucleotides agree with TRBD1. J was trimmed by 0 bases and V by 6 bases; bases with no gene match: 1. The CDR3 is 15 residues long. Germline V CDR1 and CDR2: SNHLY, FYNNEI. The CDR3 is CASRGQGASTDTQYF. CDR3 sequence (DNA): TGTGCCAGCAGGGGACAGGGGGCCAGCACAGATACGCAGTATTTT.

This clone was recorded once. The V and J genes are TRBV6-4 and TRBJ2-2; 10 bases match TRBD2. Trimming took 4 bases from V and 8 from J; bases not matched to a gene: 4. Germline lookup yields CDR1 MRHNA and CDR2 SNTAGT. This CDR3 is built from 14 residues. The CDR3 DNA reads TGTGCCAGCAGTGTGGCTAGCGGGAGTGGGGAGCTGTTTTTT. It yields the protein CASSVASGSGELFF.

The rearrangement joins TRBV7-9 to TRBJ1-4; TRBD1 matches at 7 bases. Germline-derived CDR1 and CDR2 are SEHNR and FQNEAQ (reference sequence). This CDR3 has 15 amino acids. Trimming at V came to 5 bases and at J to 7 bases, leaving 10 bases not matched to a gene. This CDR3 is CASSRYDRDGEKLFF. CDR3 bases: TGTGCCAGCAGCCGCTACGACAGGGACGGTGAAAAACTGTTTTTT.

The gene calls are TRBV5-4 and TRBJ2-4, with no clear D. V was pared by 1 base and J by 5 bases, with 7 bases between. Germline V CDR1 and CDR2: SGHNT, YYREEE (reference sequence). CDR3 length equals 13 residues. This CDR3 reads CASSLYAQNIQYF. In nucleotides, the CDR3 is TGTGCCAGCAGCTTGTACGCGCAAAACATTCAGTACTTC.

The V gene is TRBV6-4, the J gene TRBJ1-5; tentative D call: TRBD1 (6 bases). V was trimmed by 7 bases and J by 2 bases, leaving 18 bases between them. The germline CDR1 and CDR2 sequences are MRHNA and SNTAGT. This CDR3 spans 16 amino acids. The CDR3 is CASIKTGGWGNQPQHF. In DNA form, the CDR3 reads TGTGCCAGCATAAAGACGGGGGGCTGGGGCAATCAGCCCCAGCATTTT.

The chain is built from TRBV5-1 and TRBJ1-5, with D hard to call. There are 11 residues in the CDR3. Trimming removed 2 bases from V and 7 bases from J, with 4 bases in between. CDR1 is SGHRS, CDR2 YFSETQ, per germline. CDR3 amino acids: CASSFRQPQHF. CDR3 coding DNA: TGCGCCAGCAGCTTCAGGCAGCCCCAGCATTTT.

This chain connects TRBV7-8 to TRBJ1-2; D is unresolved. V was pared by 5 bases and J by 0 bases, with 13 bases between. Germline V gives CDR1 SGHVS, CDR2 FQNEAQ. This CDR3 is 15 amino acids long. In nucleotides, the CDR3 is TGTGCCAGCAGCCCGCCAGACACAGCTAACTATGGCTACACCTTC. The encoded protein is CASSPPDTANYGYTF.

This CDR3 reads CSASQVAGPVEQFF. In nucleotides, the CDR3 is TGCAGTGCTAGTCAGGTAGCGGGACCGGTTGAGCAGTTCTTC. This chain uses TRBV20-1 with TRBJ2-1; 8 bases fit TRBD2. The trim removed 3 bases at V and 9 bases at J, leaving 10 bases unmatched. Germline loops: CDR1 DFQATT, CDR2 SNEGSKA (reference sequence). This CDR3 comprises 14 residues.

V is TRBV10-3 and J is TRBJ1-2; a possible D gene is TRBD1 (6 bases). The germline V gene has CDR1 ENHRY and CDR2 SYGVKD. Trimming took off 0 bases at V and 4 bases at J, with 12 bases between the two ends. The CDR3 extends over 15 amino acids. CDR3 DNA: TGTGCCATCAGTGAGTCAGGACAGCCACTCTATGGCTACACCTTC. It encodes CAISESGQPLYGYTF.

The chain uses TRBV5-5 and TRBJ2-7, with D possibly being TRBD2 (5 bases). The V gene lost 4 bases and the J gene lost 5 bases, with 19 bases spanning the gap. Per germline, CDR1 SGHKS and CDR2 YYEKEE (reference sequence). This CDR3 contains 15 residues. The CDR3 is CASSDPRRVGDEQYF. The CDR3 coding sequence is TGTGCCAGCAGCGACCCCCGAAGGGTCGGGGACGAGCAGTACTTC.